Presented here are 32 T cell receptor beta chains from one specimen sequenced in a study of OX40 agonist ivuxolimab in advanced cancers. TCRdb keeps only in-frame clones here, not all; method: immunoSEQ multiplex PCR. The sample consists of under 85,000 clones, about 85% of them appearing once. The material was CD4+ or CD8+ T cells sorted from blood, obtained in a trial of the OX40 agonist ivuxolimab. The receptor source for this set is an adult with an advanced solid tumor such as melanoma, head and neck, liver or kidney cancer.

In DNA, the CDR3 is TGTGCCATCAGTGAGGGGACTAGCGGGGGCGGGACCCAGTACTTC. Translating gives CAISEGTSGGGTQYF. The rearrangement links TRBV10-3 to TRBJ2-5; the match to TRBD2 covers 14 bases. The trim removed 2 bases at V and 7 bases at J, leaving 3 bases unmatched. Germline CDR1 ENHRY, CDR2 SYGVKD. CDR3 length equals 15 residues.

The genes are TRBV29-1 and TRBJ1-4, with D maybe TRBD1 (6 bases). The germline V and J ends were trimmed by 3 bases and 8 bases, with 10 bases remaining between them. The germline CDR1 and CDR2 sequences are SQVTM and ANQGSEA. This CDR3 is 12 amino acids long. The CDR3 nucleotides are TGCAGCGTTGACGGGGGGCGGGAAAAACTGTTTTTT. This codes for CSVDGGREKLFF.

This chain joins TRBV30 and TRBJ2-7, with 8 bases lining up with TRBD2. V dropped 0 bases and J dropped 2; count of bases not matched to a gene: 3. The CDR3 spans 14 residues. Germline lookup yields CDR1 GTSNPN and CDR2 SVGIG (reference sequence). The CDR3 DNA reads TGTGCCTGGAGTGTCGGGGGGGGAGCCTACGAGCAGTACTTC. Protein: CAWSVGGGAYEQYF.

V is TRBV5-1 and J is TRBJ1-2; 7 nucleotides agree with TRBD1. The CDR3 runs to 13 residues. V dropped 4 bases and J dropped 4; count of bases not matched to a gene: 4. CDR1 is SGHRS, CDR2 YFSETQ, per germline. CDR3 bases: TGCGCCAGCAGCCAGGGACAGCTCTATGGCTACACCTTC. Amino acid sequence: CASSQGQLYGYTF.

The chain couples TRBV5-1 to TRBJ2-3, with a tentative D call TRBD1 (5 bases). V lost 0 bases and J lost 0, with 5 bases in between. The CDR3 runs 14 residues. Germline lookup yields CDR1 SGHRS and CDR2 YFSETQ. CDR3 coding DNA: TGCGCCAGCAGCTTGGGACAGAGCACAGATACGCAGTATTTT. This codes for CASSLGQSTDTQYF.

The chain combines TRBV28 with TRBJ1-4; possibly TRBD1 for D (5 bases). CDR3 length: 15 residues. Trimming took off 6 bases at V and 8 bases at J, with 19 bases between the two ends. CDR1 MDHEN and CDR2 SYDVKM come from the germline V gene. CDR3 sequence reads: CASRGDPAFREKLFF. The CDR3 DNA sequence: TGTGCCAGCAGGGGGGACCCCGCTTTTCGGGAAAAACTGTTTTTT.

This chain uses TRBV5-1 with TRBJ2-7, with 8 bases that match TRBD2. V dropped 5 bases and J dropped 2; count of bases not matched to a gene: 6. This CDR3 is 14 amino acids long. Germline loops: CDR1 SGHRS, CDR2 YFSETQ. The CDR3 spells CASRGTSGTYEQYF. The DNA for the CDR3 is TGCGCCAGCAGGGGAACTAGCGGAACCTACGAGCAGTACTTC.

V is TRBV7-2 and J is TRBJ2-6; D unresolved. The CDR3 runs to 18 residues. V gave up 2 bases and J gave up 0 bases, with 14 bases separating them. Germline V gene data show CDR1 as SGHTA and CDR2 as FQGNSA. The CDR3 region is CASSLNSGSFSGANVLTF. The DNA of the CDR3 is TGTGCCAGCAGCTTAAATTCGGGCAGCTTCTCTGGGGCCAACGTCCTGACTTTC. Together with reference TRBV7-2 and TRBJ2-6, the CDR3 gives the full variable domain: GAGVSQSPSNKVTEKGKDVELRCDPISGHTALYWYRQSLGQGLEFLIYFQGNSAPDKSGLPSDRFSAERTGGSVSTLTIQRTQQEDSAVYLCASSLNSGSFSGANVLTFGAGSRLTVL.

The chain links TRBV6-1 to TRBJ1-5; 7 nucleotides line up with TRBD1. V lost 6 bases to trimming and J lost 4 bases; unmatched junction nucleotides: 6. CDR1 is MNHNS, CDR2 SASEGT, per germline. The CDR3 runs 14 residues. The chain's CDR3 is CASSPGQKNQPQHF. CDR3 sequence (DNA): TGTGCCAGCAGCCCGGGACAGAAGAATCAGCCCCAGCATTTT.

CDR3 loop: CASSERPSSYEQYF. The CDR3 DNA reads TGCGCCAGCAGTGAGAGGCCTAGCTCCTACGAGCAGTACTTC. The V call is TRBV10-1, the J call TRBJ2-7; no reliable D call. Germline lookup yields CDR1 WNHNN and CDR2 SYGVQD (reference sequence). With 2 bases removed from V and 0 bases from J, the gap between germline ends came to 8 bases. CDR3 length: 14 amino acids.

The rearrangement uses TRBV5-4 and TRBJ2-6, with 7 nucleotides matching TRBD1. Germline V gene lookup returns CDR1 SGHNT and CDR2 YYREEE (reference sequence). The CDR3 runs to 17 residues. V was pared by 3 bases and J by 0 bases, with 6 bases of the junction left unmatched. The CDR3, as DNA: TGTGCCAGCAGCTCGGGACAGCGATACTCTGGGGCCAACGTCCTGACTTTC. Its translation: CASSSGQRYSGANVLTF.

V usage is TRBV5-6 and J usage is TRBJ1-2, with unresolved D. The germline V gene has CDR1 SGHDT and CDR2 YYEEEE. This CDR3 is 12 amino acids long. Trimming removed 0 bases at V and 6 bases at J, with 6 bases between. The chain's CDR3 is CASSLGSDGYTF. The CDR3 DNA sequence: TGTGCCAGCAGCTTGGGTAGTGATGGCTACACCTTC.

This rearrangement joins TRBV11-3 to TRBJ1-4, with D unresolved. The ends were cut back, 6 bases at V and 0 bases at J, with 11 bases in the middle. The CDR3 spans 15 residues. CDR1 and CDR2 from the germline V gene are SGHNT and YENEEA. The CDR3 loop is CASSNRPSTNEKLFF. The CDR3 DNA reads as TGTGCCAGCAGTAACCGACCCTCAACTAATGAAAAACTGTTTTTT.

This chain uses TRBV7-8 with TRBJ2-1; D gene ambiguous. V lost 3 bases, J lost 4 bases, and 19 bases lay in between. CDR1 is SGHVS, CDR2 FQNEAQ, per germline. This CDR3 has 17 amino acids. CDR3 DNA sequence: TGTGCCAGCAGCTTGGGTCGAGGCAGCCCCCAATACAATGAGCAGTTCTTC. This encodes CASSLGRGSPQYNEQFF.

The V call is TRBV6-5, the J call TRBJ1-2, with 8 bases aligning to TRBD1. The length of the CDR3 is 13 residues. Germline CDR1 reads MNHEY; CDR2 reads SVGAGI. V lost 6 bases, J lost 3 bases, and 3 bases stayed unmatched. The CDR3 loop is CASREQGDYGYTF. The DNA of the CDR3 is TGTGCCAGCAGGGAACAGGGGGACTATGGCTACACCTTC.

Written as DNA, the CDR3 is TGTGCCAGCAGCCCATGGGGGGTCCAAGAGACCCAGTACTTC. It is translated as CASSPWGVQETQYF. The chain carries TRBV7-9 and TRBJ2-5; perhaps TRBD2 as D (6 bases). This CDR3 contains 14 residues. Germline V gene lookup returns CDR1 SEHNR and CDR2 FQNEAQ (reference sequence). V dropped 5 bases and J dropped 1 base, with 11 bases sitting between them.

CDR3 nucleotide sequence: TGTGCCAGCACCGTCGACAGGGGAGTCTACGAGCAGTACTTC. The encoded protein is CASTVDRGVYEQYF. J is TRBJ2-7 and V is TRBV28; 8 positions agree with TRBD1. The trim removed 7 bases at V and 3 bases at J, leaving 8 bases unmatched. This CDR3 region has 14 residues. Germline V gene lookup returns CDR1 MDHEN and CDR2 SYDVKM.

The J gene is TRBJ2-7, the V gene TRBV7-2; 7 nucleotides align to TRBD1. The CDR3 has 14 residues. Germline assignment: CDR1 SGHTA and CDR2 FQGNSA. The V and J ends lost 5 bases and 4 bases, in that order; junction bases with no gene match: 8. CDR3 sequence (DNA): TGTGCCAGCAGCAAACGGGACAGCAGTTACGAGCAGTACTTC. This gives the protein CASSKRDSSYEQYF.

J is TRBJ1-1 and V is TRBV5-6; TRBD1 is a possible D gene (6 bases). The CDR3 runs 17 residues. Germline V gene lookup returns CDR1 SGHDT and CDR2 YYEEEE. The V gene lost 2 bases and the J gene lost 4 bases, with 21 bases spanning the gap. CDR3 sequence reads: CASSFEGWGRNRTEAFF. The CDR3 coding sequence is TGTGCCAGCAGCTTTGAGGGCTGGGGGCGGAATCGCACTGAAGCTTTCTTT.

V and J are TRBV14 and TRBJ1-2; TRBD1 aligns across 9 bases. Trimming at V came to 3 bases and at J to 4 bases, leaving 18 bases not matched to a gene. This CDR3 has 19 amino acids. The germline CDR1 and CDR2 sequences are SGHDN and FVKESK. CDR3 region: CASSQFPGTGPSGSYGYTF. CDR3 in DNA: TGTGCCAGCAGCCAGTTTCCCGGGACAGGGCCCTCCGGGTCCTATGGCTACACCTTC.

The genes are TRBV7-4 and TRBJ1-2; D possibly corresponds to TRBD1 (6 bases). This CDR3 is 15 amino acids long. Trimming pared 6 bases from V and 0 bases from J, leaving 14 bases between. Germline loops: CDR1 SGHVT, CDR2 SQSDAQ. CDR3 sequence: CASSPRQEANYGYTF. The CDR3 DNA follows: TGTGCCAGCAGTCCTCGACAGGAAGCTAACTATGGCTACACCTTC.

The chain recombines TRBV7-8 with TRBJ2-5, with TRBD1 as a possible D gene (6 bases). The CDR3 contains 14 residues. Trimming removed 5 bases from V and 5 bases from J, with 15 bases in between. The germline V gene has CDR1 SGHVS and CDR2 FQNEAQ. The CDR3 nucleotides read TGTGCCAGCAGCCTAAGGACAGCCCCCGAGACCCAGTACTTC. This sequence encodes CASSLRTAPETQYF.

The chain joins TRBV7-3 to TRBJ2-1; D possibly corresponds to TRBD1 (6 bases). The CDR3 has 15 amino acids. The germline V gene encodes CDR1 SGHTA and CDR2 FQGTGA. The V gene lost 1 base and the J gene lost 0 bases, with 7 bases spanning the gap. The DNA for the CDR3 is TGTGCCAGCAGCTTAAACAGGGACTCCTACAATGAGCAGTTCTTC. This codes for CASSLNRDSYNEQFF.

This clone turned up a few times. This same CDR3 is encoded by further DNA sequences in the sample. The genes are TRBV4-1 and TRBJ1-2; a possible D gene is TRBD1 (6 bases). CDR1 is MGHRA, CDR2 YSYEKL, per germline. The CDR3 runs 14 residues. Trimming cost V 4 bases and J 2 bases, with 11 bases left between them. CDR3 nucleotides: TGCGCCAGCAGCCGCCCGGACAGAAACTATGGCTACACCTTC. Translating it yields CASSRPDRNYGYTF.

CDR3 sequence: CASRGQGPGELFF. CDR3 nucleotide sequence: TGTGCCAGTAGGGGACAGGGCCCCGGGGAGCTGTTTTTT. The chain has TRBV19 and TRBJ2-2, with 9 bases that match TRBD1. V lost 6 bases, J lost 6 bases, and 2 bases stayed unmatched. Per the germline V gene, CDR1 is LNHDA and CDR2 is SQIVND (reference sequence). The CDR3 covers 13 residues.

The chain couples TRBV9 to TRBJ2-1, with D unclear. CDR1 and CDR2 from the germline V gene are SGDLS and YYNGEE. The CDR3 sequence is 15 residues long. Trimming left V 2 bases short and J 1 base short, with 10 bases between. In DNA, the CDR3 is TGTGCCAGCAGCGTTAGCCTTAATTCCTACAATGAGCAGTTCTTC. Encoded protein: CASSVSLNSYNEQFF.

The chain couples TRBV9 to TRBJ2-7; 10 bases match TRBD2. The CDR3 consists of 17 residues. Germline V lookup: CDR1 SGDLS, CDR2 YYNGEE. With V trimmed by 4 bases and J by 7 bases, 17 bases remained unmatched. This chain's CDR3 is CASSLWVRLAGAWEQYF. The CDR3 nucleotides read TGTGCCAGCAGCCTGTGGGTCAGGCTAGCGGGAGCTTGGGAGCAGTACTTC.

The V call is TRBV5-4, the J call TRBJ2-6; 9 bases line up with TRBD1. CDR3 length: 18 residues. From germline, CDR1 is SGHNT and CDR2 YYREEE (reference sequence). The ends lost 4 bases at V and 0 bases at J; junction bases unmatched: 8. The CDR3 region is CASSIMGTGPSGANVLTF. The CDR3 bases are TGTGCCAGCAGCATAATGGGGACAGGGCCCTCTGGGGCCAACGTCCTGACTTTC.

The CDR3 loop is CASTPTSGPYNEQFF. CDR3 nucleotides: TGTGCCAGCACCCCGACTAGCGGGCCCTACAATGAGCAGTTCTTC. The chain links TRBV5-4 to TRBJ2-1, with TRBD2 matching 10 bases. V was clipped by 6 bases and J by 2 bases; unmatched bases: 5. This CDR3 has 15 residues. Germline V gene sequence: CDR1 SGHNT, CDR2 YYREEE (reference sequence).

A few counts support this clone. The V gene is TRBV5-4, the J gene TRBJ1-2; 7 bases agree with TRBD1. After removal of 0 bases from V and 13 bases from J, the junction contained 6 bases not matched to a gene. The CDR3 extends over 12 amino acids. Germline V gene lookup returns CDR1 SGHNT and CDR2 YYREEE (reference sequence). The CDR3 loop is CASSLGGQSTTF. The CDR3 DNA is TGTGCCAGCAGCTTGGGGGGACAGTCGACCACCTTC. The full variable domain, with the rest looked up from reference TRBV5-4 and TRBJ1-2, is ETGVTQSPTHLIKTRGQQVTLRCSSQSGHNTVSWYQQALGQGPQFIFQYYREEENGRGNFPPRFSGLQFPNYSSELNVNALELDDSALYLCASSLGGQSTTFGSGTRLTVV.

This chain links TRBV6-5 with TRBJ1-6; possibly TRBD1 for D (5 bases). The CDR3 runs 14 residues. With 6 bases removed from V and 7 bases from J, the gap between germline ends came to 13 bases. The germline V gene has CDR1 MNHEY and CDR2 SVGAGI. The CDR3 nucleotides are TGTGCCAGCAGCCGGGACTTCCAGAATTCACCCCTCCACTTT. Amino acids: CASSRDFQNSPLHF.

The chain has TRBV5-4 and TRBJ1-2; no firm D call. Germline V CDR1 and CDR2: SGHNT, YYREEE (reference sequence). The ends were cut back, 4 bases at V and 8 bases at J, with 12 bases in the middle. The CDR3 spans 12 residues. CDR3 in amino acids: CASSPVRGGYTF. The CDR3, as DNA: TGTGCCAGCAGCCCGGTAAGAGGCGGCTACACCTTC.